This T cell receptor beta chain appears in the sequencing data of a study of blood T cell repertoires in COVID-19. Across the study: Acute-phase and convalescent COVID-19 samples originated in the United States, Italy and Spain. In each case, the material was cDNA or gDNA derived from T cells, B-cell-depleted T cells, or PBMCs.

The assay was immunoSEQ multiplex PCR, and TCRdb's table has in-frame clones only and misses some. The repertoire holds some 140,000 clones, around 83% seen once, with about 9.2% in the top ten. Germline V gives CDR1 ENHRY, CDR2 SYGVKD. This CDR3 spans 15 amino acids. V lost 2 bases and J lost 2, with 10 bases in between. Cohorts were assigned according to the clinical history that participants reported. Cohort 3 donors were reported recovered after two negative PCRs, clearance, or symptom resolution. The TCR originated in a man over 45 who had recovered from COVID-19. The rearrangement links TRBV10-3 to TRBJ2-1; D perhaps matches TRBD1 (6 bases). Sequenced: PBMCs or T cells enriched from blood (not recorded which). This CDR3 reads CAISEGQGTYNEQFF. CDR3 in DNA: TGTGCCATCAGTGAGGGGCAGGGGACCTACAATGAGCAGTTCTTC.